The 10 T cell receptor beta chains below all came from one sample that was sequenced in a study of blood T cell repertoires in COVID-19. Clones were read by immunoSEQ multiplex PCR, and TCRdb kept only the in-frame ones, dropping some. The table lists a few hundred thousand clones, roughly 90% of them singletons. Sequencing was performed on PBMCs or T cells enriched from blood (not recorded which). The receptor source for this set is a woman aged 25 to 39 who had recovered from COVID-19.

The chain couples TRBV6-5 to TRBJ1-4; TRBD1 matches 8 bases. In germline, CDR1 is MNHEY, CDR2 SVGAGI. With V trimmed by 0 bases and J by 7 bases, 4 bases remained unmatched. This CDR3 is built from 15 residues. CDR3: CASSYSNRGGEKLFF. CDR3 bases: TGTGCCAGCAGTTACTCGAACAGGGGGGGTGAAAAACTGTTTTTT.

The chain carries TRBV19 and TRBJ1-2, with TRBD1 matching 7 bases. The CDR3 loop spans 15 amino acids. In germline, CDR1 is LNHDA, CDR2 SQIVND (reference sequence). Losses at the gene ends were 7 bases for V and 7 bases for J; bases not matched to a gene: 15. Here the CDR3 reads CASMAWLKAGGGYTF. The CDR3, as DNA: TGTGCCAGTATGGCGTGGTTGAAGGCAGGGGGTGGCTACACCTTC. The full variable domain, in which reference TRBV19 and TRBJ1-2 provide the parts outside the CDR3, is DGGITQSPKYLFRKEGQNVTLSCEQNLNHDAMYWYRQDPGQGLRLIYYSQIVNDFQKGDIAEGYSVSREKKESFPLTVTSAQKNPTAFYLCASMAWLKAGGGYTFGSGTRLTVV.

V gene TRBV27 combines with J gene TRBJ2-7; 11 positions agree with TRBD1. With V trimmed by 4 bases and J by 4 bases, 9 bases remained unmatched. The CDR3 sequence is 16 residues long. Germline V lookup: CDR1 MNHEY, CDR2 SMNVEV (reference sequence). As DNA, the CDR3 is TGTGCCAGCAGTTCGACAACCGGGACAGGGGGTTACGAGCAGTACTTC. Its protein product is CASSSTTGTGGYEQYF.

This sequence joins TRBV5-6 and TRBJ1-2; unclear D gene. The CDR3 is 15 amino acids. Germline CDR1 SGHDT, CDR2 YYEEEE. Trimming shortened V by 1 base and J by 8 bases, and 18 bases separated the two germline ends. The CDR3 protein is CASSLKRLGEIGYTF. In DNA, the CDR3 is TGTGCCAGCAGCTTGAAAAGATTAGGAGAGATAGGCTACACCTTC.

The gene calls are TRBV2 and TRBJ2-5; TRBD1 aligns across 7 bases. The CDR3 totals 14 residues. Trimming removed 4 bases from V and 2 bases from J; junction bases left unmatched: 4. From germline, CDR1 is SNHLY and CDR2 FYNNEI. The CDR3 DNA follows: TGTGCCAGCAGTGCGGGACAGCAACAAGAGACCCAGTACTTC. Translation gives CASSAGQQQETQYF.

This clone has a handful of counts. J is TRBJ2-5 and V is TRBV4-1, with no clear D. Germline V gene data show CDR1 as MGHRA and CDR2 as YSYEKL. With 2 bases removed from V and 0 bases from J, the gap between germline ends came to 13 bases. This CDR3 comprises 16 residues. CDR3 in DNA: TGCGCCAGCAGCCAAATTGGGCCCCCGAACCAAGAGACCCAGTACTTC. The encoded protein is CASSQIGPPNQETQYF.

The J gene is TRBJ2-7, the V gene TRBV11-1, with D perhaps matching TRBD1 (5 bases). Germline-derived CDR1 and CDR2 are SGHAT and FQDESV (reference sequence). The CDR3 contains 16 residues. The V end lost 0 bases, the J end lost 6 bases, and 18 bases lay between the germline ends. CDR3 sequence (DNA): TGTGCCAGCAGCTTAGCTCGTGGGTTGGCAGGGTCCGAGCAGTACTTC. This translates into CASSLARGLAGSEQYF.

The chain combines TRBV21-1 with TRBJ1-5. TRBV21-1 is noted as a pseudogene. This CDR3 comprises 17 residues. CDR3: CASSKARTDYSNQPQHF. The CDR3 region has the DNA TGTGCCAGCAGCAAAGCGCGGACGGACTATAGCAATCAGCCCCAGCATTTT.

The rearrangement uses TRBV28 and TRBJ1-4, with TRBD1 as a possible D gene (6 bases). The V end lost 5 bases, the J end lost 4 bases, and 14 bases lay between the germline ends. Germline V lookup: CDR1 MDHEN, CDR2 SYDVKM. This CDR3 is 15 amino acids long. The chain's CDR3 is CASSGSGASNEKLFF. As DNA, the CDR3 is TGTGCCAGCAGTGGATCAGGGGCGAGTAATGAAAAACTGTTTTTT.

The chain recombines TRBV11-2 with TRBJ2-7; 9 bases are shared with TRBD1. After removal of 8 bases from V and 1 base from J, the junction contained 3 bases not matched to a gene. CDR1 and CDR2 from the germline V gene are SGHAT and FQNNGV. The CDR3 runs 13 residues. The CDR3 protein is CASRTGASYEQYF. The DNA of the CDR3 is TGTGCCAGCCGGACAGGGGCTTCCTACGAGCAGTACTTC. The whole variable domain, filled in from reference TRBV11-2 and TRBJ2-7, reads EAGVAQSPRYKIIEKRQSVAFWCNPISGHATLYWYQQILGQGPKLLIQFQNNGVVDDSQLPKDRFSAERLKGVDSTLKIQPAKLEDSAVYLCASRTGASYEQYFGPGTRLTVT.